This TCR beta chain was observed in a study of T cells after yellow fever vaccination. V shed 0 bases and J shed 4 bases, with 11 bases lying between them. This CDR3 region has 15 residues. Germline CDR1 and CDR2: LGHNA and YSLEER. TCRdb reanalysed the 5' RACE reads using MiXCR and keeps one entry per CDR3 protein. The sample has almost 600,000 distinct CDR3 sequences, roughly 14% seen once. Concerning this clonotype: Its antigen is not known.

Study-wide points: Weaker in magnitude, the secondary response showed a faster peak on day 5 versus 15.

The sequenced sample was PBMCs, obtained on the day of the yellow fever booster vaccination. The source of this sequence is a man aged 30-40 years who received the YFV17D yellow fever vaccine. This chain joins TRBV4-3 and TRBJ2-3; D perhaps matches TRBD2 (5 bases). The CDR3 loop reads CASSQDDLRADTQYF. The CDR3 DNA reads TGCGCCAGCAGCCAAGATGACCTGAGGGCAGATACGCAGTATTTT.